A selection of T cell receptor beta chains follows, all from one sample in a study of T cell changes during pregnancy in multiple sclerosis. Assay used: immunoSEQ multiplex PCR; TCRdb lists only in-frame clones, some missing. The sample consists of about 27,000 clones, 85% to 90% of them appearing once. Sequenced here: CD8+ T cells from peripheral blood mononuclear cells, sampled in the second trimester of pregnancy. These receptors were taken from a female donor with multiple sclerosis, enrolled in a pregnancy study. Each CDR3 is given with its conserved first and last residue. A D gene is named only where the DNA matches it firmly. Only some rows state a clone size, as once, few, many or a class for expanded clones.

clone_size: -
d_call: TRBD1
j_call: TRBJ1-6
v_call: TRBV19
cdr3_aa: CATTGTAMSPLHF
cdr3_nt: TGTGCCACCACCGGGACAGCGATGTCACCCCTCCACTTT

clone_size: -
d_call: -
j_call: TRBJ1-3
v_call: TRBV5-4
cdr3_aa: CASSTPGTDAGNTIYF
cdr3_nt: TGTGCCAGCAGCACTCCCGGGACTGATGCTGGAAACACCATATATTTT

clone_size: -
d_call: -
j_call: TRBJ1-5
v_call: TRBV27
cdr3_aa: CASSFYSNQPQHF
cdr3_nt: TGTGCCAGCAGTTTCTATAGCAATCAGCCCCAGCATTTT

clone_size: -
d_call: -
j_call: TRBJ1-2
v_call: TRBV7-9
cdr3_aa: CASSYGAGAQSGYTF
cdr3_nt: TGTGCCAGCAGCTACGGCGCGGGAGCCCAATCTGGCTACACCTTC

clone_size: -
d_call: -
j_call: TRBJ1-2
v_call: TRBV21-1
cdr3_aa: CASSKAGDRASLYGYTF
cdr3_nt: TGTGCCAGCAGCAAAGCGGGGGACAGGGCCTCTCTCTATGGCTACACCTTC

clone_size: -
d_call: -
j_call: TRBJ2-1
v_call: TRBV13
cdr3_aa: CASSPQVGSYNEQFF
cdr3_nt: TGTGCCAGCAGCCCACAGGTAGGGTCCTACAATGAGCAGTTCTTC

clone_size: -
d_call: -
j_call: TRBJ1-2
v_call: TRBV4-3
cdr3_aa: CASSLAEDSSFNYGYTF
cdr3_nt: TGCGCCAGCAGCCTTGCCGAGGACAGCTCCTTTAACTATGGCTACACCTTC

clone_size: -
d_call: TRBD1
j_call: TRBJ2-7
v_call: TRBV2
cdr3_aa: CATTVGDSVGEQYF
cdr3_nt: TGTGCCACCACGGTGGGGGACAGTGTGGGCGAGCAGTACTTC

clone_size: medium-sized
d_call: TRBD2
j_call: TRBJ2-3
v_call: TRBV4-1
cdr3_aa: CASSLVAAGGPTDTQYF
cdr3_nt: TGCGCCAGCAGCCTAGTCGCAGCGGGGGGCCCCACAGATACGCAGTATTTT

clone_size: -
d_call: TRBD2
j_call: TRBJ2-1
v_call: TRBV7-7
cdr3_aa: CASSLTSGGAEQFF
cdr3_nt: TGTGCTAGCAGCCTAACTAGCGGGGGGGCTGAGCAGTTCTTC

clone_size: -
d_call: TRBD1
j_call: TRBJ1-2
v_call: TRBV5-4
cdr3_aa: CASSQTGTGIYGYTF
cdr3_nt: TGTGCCAGCAGCCAGACCGGGACAGGGATTTATGGCTACACCTTC

clone_size: -
d_call: TRBD2
j_call: TRBJ2-7
v_call: TRBV19
cdr3_aa: CASSIDGGVSGASYEQYF
cdr3_nt: TGTGCCAGTAGTATCGACGGGGGGGTCTCGGGCGCCTCCTACGAGCAGTACTTC

clone_size: -
d_call: -
j_call: TRBJ2-3
v_call: TRBV6-4
cdr3_aa: CASSDSASTDTQYF
cdr3_nt: TGTGCCAGCAGTGACTCGGCTAGCACAGATACGCAGTATTTT

clone_size: once
d_call: TRBD2
j_call: TRBJ2-3
v_call: TRBV10-3
cdr3_aa: CAIRGYVAGGRTDTQYF
cdr3_nt: TGTGCCATCAGAGGCTACGTGGCGGGGGGAAGAACAGATACGCAGTATTTT

clone_size: -
d_call: TRBD2
j_call: TRBJ2-7
v_call: TRBV4-2
cdr3_aa: CASSQDGLAGGYEQYF
cdr3_nt: TGTGCCAGCAGCCAAGATGGACTAGCGGGGGGGTACGAGCAGTACTTC

clone_size: -
d_call: -
j_call: TRBJ2-7
v_call: TRBV4-2
cdr3_aa: CASSQPDQGLEQYF
cdr3_nt: TGTGCCAGCAGCCAACCGGATCAGGGCCTCGAGCAGTACTTC

clone_size: many
d_call: -
j_call: TRBJ2-5
v_call: TRBV6-1
cdr3_aa: CASSEFRGRQETQYF
cdr3_nt: TGTGCCAGCAGTGAGTTCAGGGGGAGGCAAGAGACCCAGTACTTC

clone_size: -
d_call: -
j_call: TRBJ1-1
v_call: TRBV30
cdr3_aa: CAWSPGGGDTEAFF
cdr3_nt: TGTGCCTGGAGCCCCGGGGGAGGGGACACTGAAGCTTTCTTT

clone_size: -
d_call: TRBD1
j_call: TRBJ2-3
v_call: TRBV30
cdr3_aa: CACSPGTGDHADTQYF
cdr3_nt: TGTGCTTGCTCCCCCGGGACAGGGGATCATGCAGATACGCAGTATTTT

clone_size: -
d_call: -
j_call: TRBJ1-2
v_call: TRBV10-3
cdr3_aa: CAISPVGQPTYTF
cdr3_nt: TGTGCCATCAGTCCCGTTGGACAGCCAACTTACACCTTC

clone_size: -
d_call: TRBD1
j_call: TRBJ1-3
v_call: TRBV5-1
cdr3_aa: CASSTGGKLRGNTIYF
cdr3_nt: TGCGCCAGCTCGACAGGGGGGAAGTTGAGGGGAAACACCATATATTTT

clone_size: -
d_call: -
j_call: TRBJ2-5
v_call: TRBV30
cdr3_aa: CAWSLGPGDAETQYF
cdr3_nt: TGTGCCTGGAGTTTAGGGCCGGGGGATGCTGAGACCCAGTACTTC

clone_size: -
d_call: -
j_call: TRBJ2-1
v_call: TRBV11-2
cdr3_aa: CASSLESGLVYNEQFF
cdr3_nt: TGTGCCAGCAGCTTAGAATCGGGACTTGTGTACAATGAGCAGTTCTTC

clone_size: once
d_call: -
j_call: TRBJ1-1
v_call: TRBV19
cdr3_aa: CASSYDGGATEAFF
cdr3_nt: TGTGCCAGTAGTTATGACGGAGGCGCCACTGAAGCTTTCTTT

clone_size: once
d_call: -
j_call: TRBJ2-5
v_call: TRBV6-5
cdr3_aa: CASSYGQPQETQYF
cdr3_nt: TGTGCCAGCAGTTACGGACAGCCCCAAGAGACCCAGTACTTC

clone_size: once
d_call: -
j_call: TRBJ1-1
v_call: TRBV10-2
cdr3_aa: CASSVTGRATEAFF
cdr3_nt: TGCGCCAGCAGTGTAACAGGGCGAGCAACTGAAGCTTTCTTT

clone_size: -
d_call: -
j_call: TRBJ2-2
v_call: TRBV6-1
cdr3_aa: CASSATNTGELFF
cdr3_nt: TGTGCCAGCAGTGCCACGAACACCGGGGAGCTGTTTTTT

clone_size: -
d_call: -
j_call: TRBJ1-2
v_call: TRBV30
cdr3_aa: CAWSNPRGAYGYTF
cdr3_nt: TGTGCCTGGAGTAACCCCAGGGGCGCCTATGGCTACACCTTC

clone_size: -
d_call: TRBD1
j_call: TRBJ1-6
v_call: TRBV9
cdr3_aa: CASSLRTGGNSPLHF
cdr3_nt: TGTGCCAGCAGCCTCCGGACAGGGGGGAATTCACCCCTCCACTTT

clone_size: -
d_call: TRBD2
j_call: TRBJ2-3
v_call: TRBV6-4
cdr3_aa: CASSTSGGADTQYF
cdr3_nt: TGTGCCAGCAGTACTAGCGGGGGCGCAGATACGCAGTATTTT

clone_size: -
d_call: -
j_call: TRBJ1-2
v_call: TRBV27
cdr3_aa: CASSFNPRLSGGYTF
cdr3_nt: TGTGCCAGCAGTTTTAACCCTCGGCTCTCAGGAGGCTACACCTTC

clone_size: -
d_call: -
j_call: TRBJ2-1
v_call: TRBV5-1
cdr3_aa: CASSLLGLMKYNEQFF
cdr3_nt: TGCGCCAGCAGCTTACTGGGACTGATGAAATACAATGAGCAGTTCTTC

clone_size: -
d_call: -
j_call: TRBJ2-2
v_call: TRBV4-3
cdr3_aa: CASSQVRGEGTGELFF
cdr3_nt: TGCGCCAGCAGCCAAGTTCGTGGAGAGGGTACCGGGGAGCTGTTTTTT

clone_size: -
d_call: TRBD1
j_call: TRBJ1-4
v_call: TRBV5-1
cdr3_aa: CASSQHARGDEKLFF
cdr3_nt: TGCGCCAGCAGCCAACACGCCAGGGGGGATGAAAAACTGTTTTTT

clone_size: -
d_call: -
j_call: TRBJ2-7
v_call: TRBV4-1
cdr3_aa: CASSQDMTASAGQYF
cdr3_nt: TGCGCCAGCAGCCAAGATATGACCGCCTCAGCAGGGCAGTACTTC

clone_size: medium-sized
d_call: TRBD2
j_call: TRBJ2-1
v_call: TRBV6-4
cdr3_aa: CASSDSAGGPYNEQFF
cdr3_nt: TGTGCCAGCAGTGACTCAGCGGGGGGCCCCTACAATGAGCAGTTCTTC

clone_size: -
d_call: -
j_call: TRBJ2-7
v_call: TRBV9
cdr3_aa: CASSVLSRGEQYF
cdr3_nt: TGTGCCAGCAGCGTCCTTTCCAGGGGCGAGCAGTACTTC

clone_size: -
d_call: TRBD1
j_call: TRBJ1-2
v_call: TRBV10-3
cdr3_aa: CAISRPGQGDNYGYTF
cdr3_nt: TGTGCCATCAGTAGACCGGGACAGGGAGATAACTATGGCTACACCTTC

clone_size: once
d_call: -
j_call: TRBJ1-6
v_call: TRBV30
cdr3_aa: CASLRGPNSPLHF
cdr3_nt: TGTGCCTCCCTGCGGGGTCCTAATTCACCCCTCCACTTT

clone_size: -
d_call: TRBD2
j_call: TRBJ2-7
v_call: TRBV5-6
cdr3_aa: CASSLGLAREQYF
cdr3_nt: TGTGCCAGCAGCTTGGGACTAGCGCGGGAGCAGTACTTC